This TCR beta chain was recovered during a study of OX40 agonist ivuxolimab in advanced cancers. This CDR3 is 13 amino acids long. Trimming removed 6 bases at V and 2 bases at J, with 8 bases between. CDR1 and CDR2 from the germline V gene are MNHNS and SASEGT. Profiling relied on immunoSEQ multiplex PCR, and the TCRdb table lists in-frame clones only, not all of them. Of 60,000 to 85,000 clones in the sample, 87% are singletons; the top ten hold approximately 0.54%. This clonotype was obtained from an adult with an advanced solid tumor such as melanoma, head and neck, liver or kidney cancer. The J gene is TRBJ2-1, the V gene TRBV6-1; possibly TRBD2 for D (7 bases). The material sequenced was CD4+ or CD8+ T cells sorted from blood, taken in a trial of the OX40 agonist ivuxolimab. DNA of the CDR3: TGTGCCAGCAGCGGGGGGCCCTACAATGAGCAGTTCTTC. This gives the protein CASSGGPYNEQFF.